This T cell receptor beta chain was identified during a study of regulatory dendritic cells for organ transplantation. Study-wide background: On day 6, the dendritic cells were exposed to LPS. General study points: Memory CD8+ T cells were the most oligoclonal; naive cells were highly diverse. Memory CD8+ clonal expansion seemed more limited with regulatory than mature dendritic cells.

The CDR3 consists of 14 residues. The V end was cut by 5 bases, the J end by 6 bases, with 15 bases between. CDR1 LGHNA and CDR2 YSLEER come from the germline V gene. Clones were read by immunoSEQ multiplex PCR, and TCRdb kept only the in-frame ones, dropping some. The sample records fewer than 25,000 clones, approximately 85% being singletons. As for this clone: What it binds is not known.

Allogeneic regulatory or mature dendritic cells were co-cultured for 4 to 6 days with CFSE-labeled sorted T cells at 1:10. FACS sorted CD4+ or CD8+ T cells into CD45RA+ naive and CD45RO+ memory. This receptor was obtained from a human donor in good health. The J gene is TRBJ2-3, the V gene TRBV4-3; D possibly matches TRBD1 or TRBD2 (5 bases each). The sample consisted of naive CD4+ T cells from blood cultured with regulatory dendritic cells. Subset defined: CD45RA+ naive T cells. CDR3 bases: TGCGCCAGCAGCAAACGGGACCTAGGGGATACGCAGTATTTT. Translation: CASSKRDLGDTQYF.